This passage covers 10 T cell receptor beta chains from one sample sequenced in a study of post-analysis software for immune sequencing data. Findings and limits, study-wide: When patients were compared with controls, 5 or 6 TRBV segments were more frequent, TRBV5-6, TRBV5-1 and TRBV20-1 among them.

Unique molecular identifiers had been added to the TCR beta cDNA libraries. One entry per CDR3 protein, called by TCRdb with MiXCR from the PCR reads. The sample includes hundreds of thousands of distinct CDR3 sequences, about 32% of them seen just once. Their antigens remain unidentified. Sequenced input: blood. These receptors were taken from a girl aged 5-17 years with multiple sclerosis.

In the case of this clonotype: The junction differs from germline at one of its ends, possibly a read error. The chain is built from TRBV24-1 and TRBJ2-3, with a weak D call TRBD2 (5 bases). The CDR3 is made up of 17 amino acids. Germline V gives CDR1 KGHDR, CDR2 SFDVKD. CDR3 sequence: CAASDLDREQSTDTQYF. In DNA, the CDR3 is TGTGCCGCCAGTGATTTGGACCGGGAACAGAGCACAGATACGCAGTATTTT.

This clonotype showed up just a few times. The chain carries TRBV6-1 and TRBJ2-1; 12 bases line up with TRBD1. The germline V gene has CDR1 MNHNS and CDR2 SASEGT. The CDR3 runs 15 residues. Trimming cost V 6 bases and J 2 bases; bases outside gene matches: 2. This CDR3 reads CASSGTGGPYNEQFF. The CDR3 bases are TGTGCCAGCAGCGGGACAGGGGGCCCCTACAATGAGCAGTTCTTC.

The rearrangement joins TRBV27 to TRBJ2-7; TRBD1 might be the D (5 bases). Germline lookup yields CDR1 MNHEY and CDR2 SMNVEV (reference sequence). CDR3 length: 14 residues. V was clipped by 1 base and J by 0 bases, with 7 bases between them. CDR3 sequence (DNA): TGTGCCAGCAGTTTATACAGGAGCTCCTACGAGCAGTACTTC. Translation: CASSLYRSSYEQYF.

This clonotype occurred many times. This chain uses TRBV20-1 with TRBJ2-7; 16 positions match TRBD2. From germline, CDR1 is DFQATT and CDR2 SNEGSKA (reference sequence). J gave up 0 bases and V 3 bases, and 2 bases lay outside the gene matches. The CDR3 sequence is 16 residues long. The DNA of the CDR3 is TGCAGTGCTAGGGGACTAGCGGGAGGGAGCTCCTACGAGCAGTACTTC. Protein sequence: CSARGLAGGSSYEQYF.

The table lists this clonotype with a few counts. V gene TRBV7-2 combines with J gene TRBJ1-1; D not certain. V lost 2 bases, J lost 0 bases, and 13 bases lay in between. Germline loops: CDR1 SGHTA, CDR2 FQGNSA. This CDR3 has 16 residues. The CDR3 sequence: CASSLFGRPMNTEAFF. In DNA form, the CDR3 reads TGTGCCAGCAGCTTATTTGGCCGACCTATGAACACTGAAGCTTTCTTT.

This chain joins TRBV20-1 and TRBJ2-5; D gene unclear. V was pared by 6 bases and J by 4 bases, with 12 bases between. CDR1 and CDR2 from the germline V gene are DFQATT and SNEGSKA (reference sequence). CDR3 size: 12 residues. The CDR3: CSAWASRETQYF. In DNA form, the CDR3 reads TGCAGTGCCTGGGCCTCACGAGAGACCCAGTACTTC.

The J gene is TRBJ2-1, the V gene TRBV5-1; TRBD1 matches at 9 bases. CDR1 is SGHRS and CDR2 is YFSETQ in the germline V gene. The CDR3 has 15 residues. The ends lost 7 bases at V and 6 bases at J; junction bases unmatched: 11. The CDR3 reads CASAIRDRVTNEQFF. The CDR3 nucleotides are TGCGCCAGCGCCATCCGGGACAGGGTAACCAATGAGCAGTTCTTC.

The chain employs TRBV27 and TRBJ2-4, with a weak D call TRBD1 (6 bases). CDR3 length: 18 amino acids. The germline V gene has CDR1 MNHEY and CDR2 SMNVEV (reference sequence). Trimming removed 3 bases from V and 0 bases from J, with 18 bases in between. CDR3 DNA: TGTGCCAGCAGTTTTCAGAACGGGCAGGGGATAGCCAAAAACATTCAGTACTTC. Translation gives CASSFQNGQGIAKNIQYF.

Only a few counts were recorded for this clonotype. The rearrangement uses TRBV24-1 and TRBJ1-5; D is perhaps TRBD1 (6 bases). Trimming stripped 6 bases from V and 4 bases from J, with 12 bases between. Germline CDR1 reads KGHDR; CDR2 reads SFDVKD. The CDR3 contains 14 residues. CDR3 bases: TGTGCCACCAGTCGGGGGCTCGGGAATCAGCCCCAGCATTTT. This codes for CATSRGLGNQPQHF.

V is TRBV5-5 and J is TRBJ2-1; no definite D call. The length of the CDR3 is 13 residues. Germline CDR1 and CDR2: SGHKS and YYEKEE (reference sequence). V lost 0 bases and J lost 7, with 8 bases in between. CDR3 coding DNA: TGTGCCAGCAGCTTGGAGGACGAGAATGAGCAGTTCTTC. Translation: CASSLEDENEQFF. The complete variable domain, with remaining parts taken from reference TRBV5-5 and TRBJ2-1, reads DAGVTQSPTHLIKTRGQQVTLRCSPISGHKSVSWYQQVLGQGPQFIFQYYEKEERGRGNFPDRFSARQFPNYSSELNVNALLLGDSALYLCASSLEDENEQFFGPGTRLTVL.